This TCR beta chain was obtained from a study of response to subunit inactivated influenza vaccine. General study points: T cells newly recruited by each seasonal influenza vaccination are few, the authors suggested.

CDR1 and CDR2 from the germline V gene are SQVTM and ANQGSEA. V shed 6 bases and J 12 bases; nucleotides not matched to a gene: 14. This CDR3 is built from 13 residues. TCRdb redid the calling of the RT-PCR reads with MiXCR, one entry per CDR3 protein. The table lists 450,000 to 600,000 distinct CDR3 sequences, 7.2% of them singletons. Comments on this clonotype: Its antigen is as yet unknown.

The sequencing here drew on PBMCs from blood, taken around 25 months after vaccination. This clonotype was obtained from a man in his fifties or sixties who received an inactivated influenza vaccine. V and J are TRBV29-1 and TRBJ2-1; 7 bases map to TRBD2. The CDR3 coding sequence is TGCAGCGTGAGGGACCTAGCGGACTCGTCGCAGTTCTTC. It encodes CSVRDLADSSQFF.